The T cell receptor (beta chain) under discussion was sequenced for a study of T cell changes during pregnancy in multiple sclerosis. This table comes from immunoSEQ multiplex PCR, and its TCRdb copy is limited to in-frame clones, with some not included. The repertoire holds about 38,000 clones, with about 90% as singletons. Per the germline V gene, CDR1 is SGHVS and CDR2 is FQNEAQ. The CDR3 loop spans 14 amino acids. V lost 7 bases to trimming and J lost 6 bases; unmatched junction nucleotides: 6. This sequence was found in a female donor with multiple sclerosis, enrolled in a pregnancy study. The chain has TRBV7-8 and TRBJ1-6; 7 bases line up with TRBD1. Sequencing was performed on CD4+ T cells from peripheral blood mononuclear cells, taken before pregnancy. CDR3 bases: TGTGCCAGCACAACGGACAGGTTTAATTCACCCCTCCACTTT. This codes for CASTTDRFNSPLHF.